The text below deals with one T cell receptor (beta chain). Its antigen is not known. These data are taken from a study of somatic mutations in cytotoxic T cells in rheumatoid arthritis. Overall study findings and caveats: The study found no significant difference in CD8+ T-cell clonality between rheumatoid arthritis patients and age-matched healthy controls. The antigen targets of the expanded CD8+ clones were unknown. Within 8 of 65 patients, the single biggest CD8+ clone made up more than 20% of CD8+ cells.

CDR1 MNHEY and CDR2 SMNVEV come from the germline V gene (reference sequence). Trimming took 0 bases from V and 7 from J, leaving 15 bases between them. This CDR3 region has 15 residues. Measured with immunoSEQ multiplex PCR; TCRdb has only the in-frame clones, and not every one. The data show some 20,000 clones, 70% to 75% seen once. The clonotype originates from an older woman in good health. Sequencing was performed on CD8+ T cells sorted from blood. The chain has TRBV27 and TRBJ1-2; a possible D gene is TRBD1 (5 bases). DNA for the CDR3: TGTGCCAGCAGTTTATCTGGGCACCCCGGGGCTGGCTACACCTTC. This translates into CASSLSGHPGAGYTF.